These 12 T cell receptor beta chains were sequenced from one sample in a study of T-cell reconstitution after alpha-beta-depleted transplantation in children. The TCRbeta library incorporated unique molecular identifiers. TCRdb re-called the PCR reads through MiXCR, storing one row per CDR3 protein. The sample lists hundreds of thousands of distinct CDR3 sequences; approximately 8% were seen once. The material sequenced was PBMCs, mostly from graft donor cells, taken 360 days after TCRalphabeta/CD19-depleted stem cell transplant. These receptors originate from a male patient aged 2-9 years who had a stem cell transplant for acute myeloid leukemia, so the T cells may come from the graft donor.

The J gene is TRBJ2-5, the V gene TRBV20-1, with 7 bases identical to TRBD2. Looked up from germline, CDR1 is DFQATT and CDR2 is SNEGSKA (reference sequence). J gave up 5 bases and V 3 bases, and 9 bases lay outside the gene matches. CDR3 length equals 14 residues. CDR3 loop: CSASGWRERETQYF. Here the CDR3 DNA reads TGCAGTGCTAGTGGCTGGCGGGAGCGGGAGACCCAGTACTTC.

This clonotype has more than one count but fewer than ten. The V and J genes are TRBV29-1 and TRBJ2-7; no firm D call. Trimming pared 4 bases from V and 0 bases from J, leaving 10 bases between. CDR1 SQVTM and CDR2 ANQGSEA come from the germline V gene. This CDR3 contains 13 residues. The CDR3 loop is CSVGKTASYEQYF. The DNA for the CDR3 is TGCAGCGTTGGCAAAACGGCCTCCTACGAGCAGTACTTC.

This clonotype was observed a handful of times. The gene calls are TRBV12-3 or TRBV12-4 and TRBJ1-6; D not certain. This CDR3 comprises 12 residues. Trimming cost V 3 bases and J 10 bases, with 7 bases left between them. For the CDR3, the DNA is TGTGCCAGCAGTTTGCCATCCTCACCCCTCCACTTT. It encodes CASSLPSSPLHF.

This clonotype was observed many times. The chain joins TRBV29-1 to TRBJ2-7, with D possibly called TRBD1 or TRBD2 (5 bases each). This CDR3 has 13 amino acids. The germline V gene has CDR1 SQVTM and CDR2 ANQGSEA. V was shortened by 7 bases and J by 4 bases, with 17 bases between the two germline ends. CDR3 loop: CSASEGSIYEQYF. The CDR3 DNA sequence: TGCAGCGCAAGCGAGGGGAGTATATACGAGCAGTACTTC.

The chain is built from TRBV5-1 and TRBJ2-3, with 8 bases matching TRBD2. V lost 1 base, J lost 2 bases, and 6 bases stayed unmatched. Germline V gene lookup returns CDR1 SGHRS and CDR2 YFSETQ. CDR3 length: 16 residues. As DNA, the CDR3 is TGCGCCAGCAGCTTGAGGTGGCGGGGGGACACAGATACGCAGTATTTT. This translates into CASSLRWRGDTDTQYF.

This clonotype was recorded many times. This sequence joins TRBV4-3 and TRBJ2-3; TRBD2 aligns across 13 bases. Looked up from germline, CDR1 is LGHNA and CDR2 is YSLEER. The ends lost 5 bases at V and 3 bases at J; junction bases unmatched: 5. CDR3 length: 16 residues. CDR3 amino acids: CASSKRTSGRTDTQYF. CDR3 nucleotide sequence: TGCGCCAGCAGCAAAAGGACTAGCGGGAGAACAGATACGCAGTATTTT.

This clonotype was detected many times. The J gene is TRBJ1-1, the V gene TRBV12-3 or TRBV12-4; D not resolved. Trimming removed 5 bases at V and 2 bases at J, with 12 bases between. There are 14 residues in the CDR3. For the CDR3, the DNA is TGTGCCAGCAGTCCGAGGATCATTAACACTGAAGCTTTCTTT. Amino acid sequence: CASSPRIINTEAFF.

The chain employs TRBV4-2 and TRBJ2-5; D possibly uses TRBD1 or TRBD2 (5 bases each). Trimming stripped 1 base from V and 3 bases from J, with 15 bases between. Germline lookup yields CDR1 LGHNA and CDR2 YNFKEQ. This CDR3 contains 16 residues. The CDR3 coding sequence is TGTGCCAGCAGCCAAGCTTTCGGGGCCTTAAAAGAGACCCAGTACTTC. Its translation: CASSQAFGALKETQYF.

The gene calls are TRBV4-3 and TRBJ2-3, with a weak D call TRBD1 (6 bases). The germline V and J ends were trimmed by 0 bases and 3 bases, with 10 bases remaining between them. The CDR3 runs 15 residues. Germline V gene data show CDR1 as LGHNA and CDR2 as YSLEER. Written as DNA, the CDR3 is TGCGCCAGCAGCCAAGACAGGGGTGGGACAGATACGCAGTATTTT. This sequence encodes CASSQDRGGTDTQYF.

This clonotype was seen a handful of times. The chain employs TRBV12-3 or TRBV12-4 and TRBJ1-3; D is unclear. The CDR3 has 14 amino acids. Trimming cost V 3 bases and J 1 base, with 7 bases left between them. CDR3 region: CASSFPGSGNTIYF. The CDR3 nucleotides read TGTGCCAGCAGTTTCCCCGGTTCTGGAAACACCATATATTTT.

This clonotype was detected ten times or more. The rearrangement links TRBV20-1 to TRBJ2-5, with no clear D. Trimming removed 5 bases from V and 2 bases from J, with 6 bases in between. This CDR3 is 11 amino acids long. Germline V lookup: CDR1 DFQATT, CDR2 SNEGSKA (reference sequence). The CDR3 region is CSALDQETQYF. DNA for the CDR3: TGCAGTGCTTTAGATCAAGAGACCCAGTACTTC.

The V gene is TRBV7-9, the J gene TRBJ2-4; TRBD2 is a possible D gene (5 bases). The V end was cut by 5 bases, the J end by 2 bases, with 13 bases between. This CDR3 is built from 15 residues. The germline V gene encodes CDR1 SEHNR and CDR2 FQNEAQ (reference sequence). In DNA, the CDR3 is TGTGCCAGCAGCCCCCGTGACGGGACCAAAAACATTCAGTACTTC. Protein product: CASSPRDGTKNIQYF.